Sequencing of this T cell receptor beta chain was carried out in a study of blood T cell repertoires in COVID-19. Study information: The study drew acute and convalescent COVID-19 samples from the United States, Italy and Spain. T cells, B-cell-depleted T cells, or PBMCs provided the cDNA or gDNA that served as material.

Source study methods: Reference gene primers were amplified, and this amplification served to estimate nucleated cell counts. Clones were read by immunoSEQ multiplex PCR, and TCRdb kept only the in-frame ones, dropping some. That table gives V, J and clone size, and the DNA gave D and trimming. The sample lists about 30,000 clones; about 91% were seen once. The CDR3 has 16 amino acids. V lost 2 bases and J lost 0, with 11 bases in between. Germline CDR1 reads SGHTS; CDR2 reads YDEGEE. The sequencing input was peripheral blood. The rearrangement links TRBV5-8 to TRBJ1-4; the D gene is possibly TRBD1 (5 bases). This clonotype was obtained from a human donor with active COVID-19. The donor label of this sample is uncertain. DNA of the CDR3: TGTGCCAGCAGCTTTGGGCTGGGGCCAACTAATGAAAAACTGTTTTTT. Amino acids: CASSFGLGPTNEKLFF.